What follows are 27 T cell receptor beta chains derived from one specimen sequenced in a study of blood T cell repertoires in COVID-19. Here immunoSEQ multiplex PCR was the method, and the copy in TCRdb shows in-frame clones only, minus some. This sample has 29,000 or so clones; around 87% occur once, and the top ten carry more than 10%. Specimen: peripheral blood. The receptors stem from a human donor in a cohort sampled during active COVID-19. The donor label of this sample is uncertain.

V usage is TRBV6-5 and J usage is TRBJ1-2; D not resolved. The CDR3 totals 15 residues. V was trimmed by 6 bases and J by 1 base, leaving 15 bases between them. Germline V gene sequence: CDR1 MNHEY, CDR2 SVGAGI. The CDR3 DNA sequence: TGTGCCAGCAGCGAGGGAAGAAGCTTTAACTATGGCTACACCTTC. This codes for CASSEGRSFNYGYTF.

This clone was found once. The chain combines TRBV5-5 with TRBJ2-5, with 11 bases aligning to TRBD2. CDR3 length: 16 amino acids. Germline CDR1 reads SGHKS; CDR2 reads YYEKEE (reference sequence). Unmatched junction bases numbered 9, after V lost 3 bases and J lost 5 bases. Here the CDR3 reads CASSSLPTSGTETQYF. The CDR3 nucleotides read TGTGCCAGCAGCTCCCTCCCGACTAGCGGGACTGAGACCCAGTACTTC.

The V gene is TRBV6-1, the J gene TRBJ2-2, with 11 bases that match TRBD2. The CDR3 loop spans 17 amino acids. Germline V gene data show CDR1 as MNHNS and CDR2 as SASEGT. V gave up 2 bases and J gave up 3 bases; unmatched junction bases: 5. CDR3 in amino acids: CASSEYGTSGYTGELFF. The DNA for the CDR3 is TGTGCCAGCAGTGAATATGGGACTAGCGGTTACACCGGGGAGCTGTTTTTT.

This clone has a single count. The chain is built from TRBV3-1 (or the pseudogene TRBV3-2) and TRBJ1-3; unclear D gene. V was clipped by 4 bases and J by 6 bases, with 4 bases between them. CDR3 length: 11 residues. Germline CDR1 reads LGHDT; CDR2 reads YNNKEL (reference sequence). DNA of the CDR3: TGTGCCAGCAGCCGCGAAAACACCATATATTTT. Its protein product is CASSRENTIYF.

This chain connects TRBV2 to TRBJ1-1; TRBD1 matches at 9 bases. CDR1 and CDR2 (germline): SNHLY, FYNNEI. Trimming at V came to 4 bases and at J to 3 bases, leaving 3 bases not matched to a gene. The length of the CDR3 is 14 residues. As DNA, the CDR3 is TGTGCCAGCAGTGCCCGACAGGGGGACACTGAAGCTTTCTTT. It yields the protein CASSARQGDTEAFF.

The chain carries TRBV10-3 and TRBJ2-1, with D possibly matching TRBD1 (5 bases). This CDR3 is built from 12 residues. CDR1 ENHRY and CDR2 SYGVKD come from the germline V gene. Between the trimmed V and J ends, which lost 4 bases and 10 bases, there was a span of 11 bases. The CDR3 region has the DNA TGTGCCATCAGTGGTGGGGCTGCCGAGCAGTTCTTC. The encoded protein is CAISGGAAEQFF.

J is TRBJ1-5 and V is TRBV6-5; no definite D call. CDR1 and CDR2 from the germline V gene are MNHEY and SVGAGI. The CDR3 runs to 15 residues. Trimming took off 6 bases at V and 2 bases at J, with 14 bases between the two ends. CDR3 region: CASSLTGIRNQPQHF. The CDR3 bases are TGTGCCAGCAGCCTGACGGGGATTCGCAATCAGCCCCAGCATTTT.

The V call is TRBV6-5, the J call TRBJ2-5; D is perhaps TRBD1 (7 bases). V was clipped by 2 bases and J by 5 bases, with 18 bases between them. The length of the CDR3 is 16 residues. The germline V gene has CDR1 MNHEY and CDR2 SVGAGI. The CDR3 loop is CASSYIRTGGGETQYF. In DNA form, the CDR3 reads TGTGCCAGCAGTTACATCAGGACAGGTGGGGGGGAGACCCAGTACTTC.

This chain uses TRBV6-5 with TRBJ2-1, with D perhaps matching TRBD1 (6 bases). The CDR3 sequence is 13 residues long. Germline assignment: CDR1 MNHEY and CDR2 SVGAGI. Trimming stripped 5 bases from V and 6 bases from J, with 11 bases between. This chain's CDR3 is CASSPRQANEQFF. DNA for the CDR3: TGTGCCAGCAGTCCTCGACAGGCCAATGAGCAGTTCTTC.

This clone came up a few times. V gene TRBV20-1 combines with J gene TRBJ2-3; TRBD2 matches at 9 bases. The CDR3 loop spans 16 amino acids. Germline V lookup: CDR1 DFQATT, CDR2 SNEGSKA (reference sequence). V lost 3 bases, J lost 3 bases, and 10 bases stayed unmatched. CDR3 bases: TGCAGTGCTAGTGGACAAACTAGCGGGCTTACAGATACGCAGTATTTT. Translated: CSASGQTSGLTDTQYF.

This sequence joins TRBV7-9 and TRBJ1-4; 8 bases line up with TRBD1. The J segment lost 5 bases and the V segment lost 4 bases, leaving 6 bases of the junction unmatched. The CDR3 totals 15 residues. The germline CDR1 and CDR2 sequences are SEHNR and FQNEAQ (reference sequence). DNA for the CDR3: TGTGCCAGCAGCTACGCAGGGGGCAGGAATGAAAAACTGTTTTTT. Its translation: CASSYAGGRNEKLFF.

The chain recombines TRBV6-5 with TRBJ2-7; a weak D match, TRBD2 (6 bases). Germline V gene lookup returns CDR1 MNHEY and CDR2 SVGAGI. V was cut by 5 bases and J by 4 bases, with 18 bases left in between. The CDR3 covers 15 residues. The chain's CDR3 is CASSPSLVGRYEQYF. CDR3 bases: TGTGCCAGCAGTCCCTCCCTCGTGGGGAGGTACGAGCAGTACTTC.

The chain is built from TRBV18 and TRBJ2-5; TRBD2 matches 8 bases. Trimming took 4 bases from V and 5 from J; bases not matched to a gene: 9. Germline assignment: CDR1 KGHSH and CDR2 LQKENI. CDR3 length equals 15 residues. CDR3 sequence: CASSQGLTGGETQYF. CDR3 in DNA: TGTGCCAGCTCACAGGGCCTTACGGGAGGGGAGACCCAGTACTTC.

This clone is a singleton in its sample. V and J are TRBV29-1 and TRBJ2-3; D is unresolved. In germline, CDR1 is SQVTM, CDR2 ANQGSEA. The CDR3 loop spans 11 amino acids. With 7 bases removed from V and 5 bases from J, the gap between germline ends came to 10 bases. In nucleotides, the CDR3 is TGCAGCGCCCGCTCCGGAGATACGCAGTATTTT. It translates to CSARSGDTQYF.

This clone was seen once. This chain links TRBV24-1 with TRBJ1-5; 7 bases line up with TRBD1. The CDR3 totals 16 residues. Per germline, CDR1 KGHDR and CDR2 SFDVKD. V lost 12 bases and J lost 0; bases outside the gene matches: 13. CDR3 in amino acids: CAPAKGTAYSNQPQHF. Written as DNA, the CDR3 is TGTGCCCCCGCCAAAGGGACAGCGTATAGCAATCAGCCCCAGCATTTT.

This chain links TRBV27 with TRBJ1-1, with unresolved D. The CDR3 totals 13 residues. Trimming shortened V by 2 bases and J by 5 bases, and 9 bases separated the two germline ends. CDR1 MNHEY and CDR2 SMNVEV come from the germline V gene (reference sequence). CDR3 DNA: TGTGCCAGCAGTTTAAGGTGGAGGACTGAAGCTTTCTTT. It translates to CASSLRWRTEAFF.

The rearrangement links TRBV10-3 to TRBJ2-1; TRBD1 might be the D (6 bases). V shed 3 bases and J shed 5 bases, with 17 bases lying between them. This CDR3 contains 16 residues. The germline V gene encodes CDR1 ENHRY and CDR2 SYGVKD. The CDR3: CAISDRSRGQHNEQFF. CDR3 DNA sequence: TGTGCCATCAGTGACCGATCACGCGGACAGCACAATGAGCAGTTCTTC.

This chain joins TRBV9 and TRBJ2-3; TRBD2 might be the D (6 bases). Germline V gene data show CDR1 as SGDLS and CDR2 as YYNGEE. V shed 1 base and J shed 6 bases, with 12 bases lying between them. The CDR3 is 14 residues long. CDR3 coding DNA: TGTGCCAGCAGCGTAACCGGGAGCGCGGATACGCAGTATTTT. Protein sequence: CASSVTGSADTQYF.

The V and J genes are TRBV6-5 and TRBJ2-3, with D unresolved. The CDR3 is 13 residues long. The germline V and J ends were trimmed by 6 bases and 2 bases, with 9 bases remaining between them. CDR1 is MNHEY and CDR2 is SVGAGI in the germline V gene. The CDR3 sequence: CASRLPITDTQYF. The CDR3 nucleotides are TGTGCCAGCAGGCTCCCTATCACAGATACGCAGTATTTT.

This chain joins TRBV27 and TRBJ2-7; 11 nucleotides line up with TRBD2. Germline CDR1 is MNHEY and CDR2 is SMNVEV (reference sequence). J was trimmed by 2 bases and V by 3 bases; bases with no gene match: 6. This CDR3 is 16 amino acids long. The CDR3 loop is CASSLTSGMVTYEQYF. CDR3 in DNA: TGTGCCAGCAGTTTGACTAGCGGGATGGTTACCTACGAGCAGTACTTC.

V usage is TRBV2 and J usage is TRBJ1-5; 9 bases line up with TRBD1. Germline V gives CDR1 SNHLY, CDR2 FYNNEI. CDR3 size: 16 residues. V gave up 11 bases and J gave up 4 bases; unmatched junction bases: 15. The DNA for the CDR3 is TGTGCCTCAAAGGGGGGCCGACAGGGGGTTAATCAGCCCCAGCATTTT. The encoded protein is CASKGGRQGVNQPQHF.

This chain joins TRBV5-1 and TRBJ1-5; 7 bases agree with TRBD1. J lost 9 bases, V lost 2 bases, and 11 bases had no gene match. This CDR3 comprises 15 residues. Germline V gene lookup returns CDR1 SGHRS and CDR2 YFSETQ. CDR3 protein: CASSLQGTETSPQHF. The CDR3 region has the DNA TGCGCCAGCAGCTTACAGGGGACCGAGACCTCGCCCCAGCATTTT. The variable domain in full, completed from reference TRBV5-1 and TRBJ1-5, reads KAGVTQTPRYLIKTRGQQVTLSCSPISGHRSVSWYQQTPGQGLQFLFEYFSETQRNKGNFPGRFSGRQFSNSRSEMNVSTLELGDSALYLCASSLQGTETSPQHFGDGTRLSIL.

The chain links TRBV7-9 to TRBJ2-7; 7 bases agree with TRBD1. This CDR3 comprises 14 residues. Trimming cost V 4 bases and J 3 bases; bases outside gene matches: 6. Germline values: CDR1 SEHNR, CDR2 FQNEAQ (reference sequence). CDR3 sequence: CASSSRTGNYEQYF. The CDR3, as DNA: TGTGCCAGCAGCTCCCGGACAGGCAACTACGAGCAGTACTTC. The whole variable domain, remainder taken from reference TRBV7-9 and TRBJ2-7, is DTGVSQNPRHKITKRGQNVTFRCDPISEHNRLYWYRQTLGQGPEFLTYFQNEAQLEKSRLLSDRFSAERPKGSFSTLEIQRTEQGDSAMYLCASSSRTGNYEQYFGPGTRLTVT.

V usage is TRBV24-1 and J usage is TRBJ2-6; TRBD1 agrees at 7 bases. Germline CDR1 is KGHDR and CDR2 is SFDVKD. The CDR3 runs to 17 residues. V lost 6 bases to trimming and J lost 0 bases; unmatched junction nucleotides: 7. CDR3 protein: CATSSATGSSGANVLTF. The CDR3 DNA reads as TGTGCCACCAGTTCCGCGACAGGGAGCTCTGGGGCCAACGTCCTGACTTTC.

The chain uses TRBV29-1 and TRBJ2-3, with D possibly matching TRBD2 (6 bases). The CDR3 is 13 residues long. Germline loops: CDR1 SQVTM, CDR2 ANQGSEA. Trimming pared 7 bases from V and 0 bases from J, leaving 11 bases between. Here the CDR3 DNA reads TGCAGCGGCCAGAGCGGGAGCACAGATACGCAGTATTTT. Translation: CSGQSGSTDTQYF.

V usage is TRBV27 and J usage is TRBJ1-5, with D maybe TRBD1 (5 bases). The CDR3 runs to 12 residues. Per germline, CDR1 MNHEY and CDR2 SMNVEV (reference sequence). Trimming cost V 6 bases and J 7 bases, with 10 bases left between them. In nucleotides, the CDR3 is TGTGCCAGCAGATCGTGGGGCCAGCCCCAGCATTTT. This encodes CASRSWGQPQHF.

V gene TRBV10-3 combines with J gene TRBJ2-7, with 7 bases aligning to TRBD2. V was pared by 2 bases and J by 4 bases, with 8 bases of the junction left unmatched. From germline, CDR1 is ENHRY and CDR2 SYGVKD. CDR3 length: 15 residues. The CDR3 sequence: CAISETWPAGYEQYF. The CDR3 DNA sequence: TGTGCCATCAGTGAGACATGGCCAGCGGGATACGAGCAGTACTTC.